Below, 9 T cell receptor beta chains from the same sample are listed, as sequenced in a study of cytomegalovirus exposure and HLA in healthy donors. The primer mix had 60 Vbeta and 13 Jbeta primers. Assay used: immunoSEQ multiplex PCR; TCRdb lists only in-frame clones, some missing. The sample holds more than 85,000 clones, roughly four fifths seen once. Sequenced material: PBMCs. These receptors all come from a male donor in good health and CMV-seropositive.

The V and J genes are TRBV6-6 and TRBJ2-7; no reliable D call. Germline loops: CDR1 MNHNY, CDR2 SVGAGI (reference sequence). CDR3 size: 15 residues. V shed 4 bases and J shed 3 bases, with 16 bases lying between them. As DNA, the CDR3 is TGTGCCAGCAGTTCACCGGGTCTCGCGTACTACGAGCAGTACTTC. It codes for CASSSPGLAYYEQYF.

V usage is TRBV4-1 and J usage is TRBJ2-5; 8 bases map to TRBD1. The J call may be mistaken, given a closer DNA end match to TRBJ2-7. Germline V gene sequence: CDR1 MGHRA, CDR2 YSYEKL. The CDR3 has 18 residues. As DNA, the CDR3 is TGCGCCAGCAGCCAAGTTACGGGGGCTTGGGACAGGACTTACGAGCAGTACTTC. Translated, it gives CASSQVTGAWDRTYEQYF.

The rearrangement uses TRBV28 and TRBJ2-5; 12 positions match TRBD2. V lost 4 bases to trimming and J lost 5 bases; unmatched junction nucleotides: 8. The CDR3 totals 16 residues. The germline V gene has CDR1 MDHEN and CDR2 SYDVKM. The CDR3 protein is CASSSLAGGFHETQYF. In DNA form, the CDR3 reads TGTGCCAGCAGTTCACTAGCGGGAGGCTTTCACGAGACCCAGTACTTC.

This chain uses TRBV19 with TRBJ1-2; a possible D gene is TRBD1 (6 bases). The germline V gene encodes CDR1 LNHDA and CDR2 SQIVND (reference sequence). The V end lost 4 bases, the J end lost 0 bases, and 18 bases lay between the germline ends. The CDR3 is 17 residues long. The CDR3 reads CASSSLGKGVSNYGYTF. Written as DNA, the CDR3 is TGTGCCAGTAGTAGCCTTGGAAAGGGGGTCTCTAACTATGGCTACACCTTC.

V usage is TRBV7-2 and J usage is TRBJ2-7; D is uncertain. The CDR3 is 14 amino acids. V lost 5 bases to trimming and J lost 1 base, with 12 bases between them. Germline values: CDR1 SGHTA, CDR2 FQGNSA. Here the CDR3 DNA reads TGTGCCAGCAGCGAGCAGAGCGCTTCCTACGAGCAGTACTTC. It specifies CASSEQSASYEQYF.

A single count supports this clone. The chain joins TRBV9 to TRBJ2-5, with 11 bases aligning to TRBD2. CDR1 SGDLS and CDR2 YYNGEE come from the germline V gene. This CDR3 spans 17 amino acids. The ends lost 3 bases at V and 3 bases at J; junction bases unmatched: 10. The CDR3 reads CASSAPIAGGKKETQYF. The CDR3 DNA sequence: TGTGCCAGCAGCGCTCCTATAGCGGGAGGGAAAAAAGAGACCCAGTACTTC.

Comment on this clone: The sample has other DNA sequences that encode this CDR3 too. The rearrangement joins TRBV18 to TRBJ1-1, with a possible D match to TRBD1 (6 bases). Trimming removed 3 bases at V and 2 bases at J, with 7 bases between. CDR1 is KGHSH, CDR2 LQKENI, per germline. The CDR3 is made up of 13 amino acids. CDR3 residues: CASSPGQNTEAFF. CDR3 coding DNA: TGTGCCAGCTCACCGGGACAAAACACTGAAGCTTTCTTT.

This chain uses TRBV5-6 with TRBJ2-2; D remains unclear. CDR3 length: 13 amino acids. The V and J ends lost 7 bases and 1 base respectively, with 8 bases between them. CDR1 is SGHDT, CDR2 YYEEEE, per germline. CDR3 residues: CASLRRNTGELFF. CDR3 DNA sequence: TGTGCCAGCTTGCGGCGGAACACCGGGGAGCTGTTTTTT.

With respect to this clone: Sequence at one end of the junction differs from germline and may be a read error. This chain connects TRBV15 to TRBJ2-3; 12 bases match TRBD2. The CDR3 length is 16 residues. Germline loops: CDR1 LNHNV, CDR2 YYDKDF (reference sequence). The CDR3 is CATSSFTSGGRDTQYF. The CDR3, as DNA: TGTGCCACTAGCAGCTTCACTAGCGGGGGGAGAGATACGCAGTATTTT.